Below, 12 T cell receptor beta chains from the same sample are listed, as sequenced in a study of blood T cell repertoires in COVID-19. Measured with immunoSEQ multiplex PCR; TCRdb has only the in-frame clones, and not every one. The sample holds 90,000 to 110,000 clones, over 75% seen once. The specimen sequenced was peripheral blood. These receptors were obtained from a woman between 45 and 60 years old with acute or convalescent COVID-19.

The gene calls are TRBV19 and TRBJ1-1; 10 nucleotides line up with TRBD1. The junction had 7 bases not matched to a gene; V was cut back by 6 bases and J by 0 bases. Germline CDR1 is LNHDA and CDR2 is SQIVND (reference sequence). This CDR3 is 16 amino acids long. The CDR3 sequence: CASRRQGAVMNTEAFF. The DNA for the CDR3 is TGTGCCAGTAGGAGACAGGGGGCGGTTATGAACACTGAAGCTTTCTTT. Supplemented by reference TRBV19 and TRBJ1-1, the full variable domain reads DGGITQSPKYLFRKEGQNVTLSCEQNLNHDAMYWYRQDPGQGLRLIYYSQIVNDFQKGDIAEGYSVSREKKESFPLTVTSAQKNPTAFYLCASRRQGAVMNTEAFFGQGTRLTVV.

V usage is TRBV20-1 and J usage is TRBJ1-2; maybe TRBD1 (5 bases). V was cut by 3 bases and J by 2 bases, with 13 bases left in between. Per germline, CDR1 DFQATT and CDR2 SNEGSKA (reference sequence). The CDR3 has 14 residues. The CDR3 sequence: CSASWGLGNYGYTF. The CDR3 bases are TGCAGTGCTAGTTGGGGACTGGGGAACTATGGCTACACCTTC.

This sequence joins TRBV10-3 and TRBJ1-2; D uncertain. This CDR3 comprises 15 residues. V was trimmed by 10 bases and J by 2 bases, leaving 20 bases between them. In germline, CDR1 is ENHRY, CDR2 SYGVKD. CDR3 amino acids: CASLDPTLGNYGYTF. DNA for the CDR3: TGTGCCAGCCTGGATCCGACATTAGGCAACTATGGCTACACCTTC.

The chain combines TRBV30 with TRBJ1-1, with 7 bases fitting TRBD1. Germline assignment: CDR1 GTSNPN and CDR2 SVGIG (reference sequence). V was clipped by 2 bases and J by 1 base; unmatched bases: 10. The length of the CDR3 is 16 residues. CDR3 in amino acids: CAWSLPGTASNTEAFF. CDR3 nucleotide sequence: TGTGCCTGGAGTCTCCCGGGGACAGCTTCGAACACTGAAGCTTTCTTT.

This clone was seen more than once but under ten times. CDR3 amino acids: CASSLRLNYGYTF. DNA of the CDR3: TGTGCCAGCAGTCTGAGGCTTAACTATGGCTACACCTTC. The V gene is TRBV28, the J gene TRBJ1-2; D ambiguous. V lost 5 bases and J 1 base, leaving 8 bases between the germline ends. Germline CDR1 is MDHEN and CDR2 is SYDVKM. This CDR3 is 13 amino acids long.

The CDR3 loop reads CASSLSARVTDTQYF. CDR3 coding DNA: TGCGCCAGCAGCTTGTCAGCCCGGGTCACAGATACGCAGTATTTT. V is TRBV5-1 and J is TRBJ2-3; D is unclear. Trimming stripped 1 base from V and 2 bases from J, with 11 bases between. Germline CDR1 and CDR2: SGHRS and YFSETQ. The CDR3 consists of 15 residues.

This chain joins TRBV19 and TRBJ1-2; no firm D call. This CDR3 comprises 16 residues. Trimming pared 7 bases from V and 3 bases from J, leaving 21 bases between. In germline, CDR1 is LNHDA, CDR2 SQIVND (reference sequence). The CDR3 here is CASTRREGSRDYGYTF. The CDR3 nucleotides are TGTGCCAGTACCCGGAGGGAAGGGTCTCGGGACTATGGCTACACCTTC.

V gene TRBV9 combines with J gene TRBJ2-2, with TRBD1 matching over 12 bases. Germline-derived CDR1 and CDR2 are SGDLS and YYNGEE. This CDR3 contains 18 residues. V was pared by 3 bases and J by 7 bases, with 13 bases of the junction left unmatched. CDR3 sequence (DNA): TGTGCCAGCAGCGCGTATGAGGGACAGGGGGCGTCCCACGGGGAGCTGTTTTTT. This encodes CASSAYEGQGASHGELFF.

The V call is TRBV9, the J call TRBJ2-2, with 9 nucleotides matching TRBD1. Germline V CDR1 and CDR2: SGDLS, YYNGEE. V lost 6 bases and J lost 4; bases outside the gene matches: 7. This CDR3 comprises 15 residues. The CDR3 loop reads CASTRDRAGTGELFF. In DNA form, the CDR3 reads TGTGCCAGCACCCGGGACAGGGCGGGCACCGGGGAGCTGTTTTTT.

The chain recombines TRBV19 with TRBJ1-1; the D is unclear. V lost 7 bases to trimming and J lost 5 bases, with 23 bases between them. Germline V gene sequence: CDR1 LNHDA, CDR2 SQIVND (reference sequence). The length of the CDR3 is 16 residues. The CDR3 DNA reads as TGTGCCAGTAACCCCTCGGAGGGCAGTCTCCGGACTGAAGCTTTCTTT. Translating gives CASNPSEGSLRTEAFF.

The chain links TRBV5-6 to TRBJ2-1; 7 nucleotides match TRBD2. The ends lost 1 base at V and 8 bases at J; junction bases unmatched: 12. CDR1 SGHDT and CDR2 YYEEEE come from the germline V gene. The CDR3 sequence is 16 residues long. In nucleotides, the CDR3 is TGTGCCAGCAGCTTGACCCTTTTTGGGAGGGTGGATGAGCAGTTCTTC. Amino acids: CASSLTLFGRVDEQFF. Together with reference TRBV5-6 and TRBJ2-1, the CDR3 gives the full variable domain: DAGVTQSPTHLIKTRGQQVTLRCSPKSGHDTVSWYQQALGQGPQFIFQYYEEEERQRGNFPDRFSGHQFPNYSSELNVNALLLGDSALYLCASSLTLFGRVDEQFFGPGTRLTVL.

A single count supports this clone. The V call is TRBV6-5, the J call TRBJ1-1; D is possibly TRBD1 (6 bases). V was pared by 5 bases and J by 0 bases, with 10 bases between. The CDR3 covers 14 residues. Germline V gives CDR1 MNHEY, CDR2 SVGAGI. CDR3 sequence (DNA): TGTGCCAGCAGTCTGGGGGCCATGAACACTGAAGCTTTCTTT. This sequence encodes CASSLGAMNTEAFF.